This is a list of T cell receptor beta chains from one sample in a study of blood T cell repertoires in COVID-19. The method was immunoSEQ multiplex PCR; TCRdb's version includes in-frame clones alone and lacks a portion of them. This table has 270,000 or so clones, about four fifths appearing once. Sequenced material: peripheral blood. The receptors stem from a young woman with acute or convalescent COVID-19. Each CDR3 is given with its conserved first and last residue. D genes are given only for firm matches.

J,V,D,DNA,CDR3
TRBJ2-7,TRBV12-5,NA,TGTGCTAGTGGAGTCGGGAGCCACGAGCAGTACTTC,CASGVGSHEQYF
TRBJ2-1,TRBV27,TRBD2,TGTGCCAGCAGTTCCGGGACTAGCGGGAGGAATGAGCAGTTCTTC,CASSSGTSGRNEQFF
TRBJ1-4,TRBV11-2,NA,TGTGCCAGCAGCTTAGTTGGAGCAGGGAGGGATGAAAAACTGTTTTTT,CASSLVGAGRDEKLFF
TRBJ2-7,TRBV20-1,NA,TGCAGTGCTAGTCTAGTCTACGAGCAGTACTTC,CSASLVYEQYF
TRBJ2-1,TRBV7-9,TRBD2,TGTGCCAGCAGCTTATGGGATAGCGGGGCATACAATGAGCAGTTCTTC,CASSLWDSGAYNEQFF
TRBJ2-7,TRBV27,TRBD1,TGTGCCAGCAGTATCTCATTCGACAGGGTGGGCGAGCAGTACTTC,CASSISFDRVGEQYF
TRBJ2-7,TRBV28,TRBD2,TGTGCCAGCAGTCCACTAGCGGGAGGAGCGTACGAGCAGTACTTC,CASSPLAGGAYEQYF
TRBJ2-1,TRBV18,TRBD1,TGTGCCAGCTCACCGGGGACAGGACGAAAAGAATACAATGAGCAGTTCTTC,CASSPGTGRKEYNEQFF
TRBJ2-7,TRBV5-5,NA,TGTGCCAGCAGCCCAGGCCCGTCATGGTACGAGCAGTACTTC,CASSPGPSWYEQYF
TRBJ2-3,TRBV9,NA,TGTGCCAGCAGCGTAGTAATCGACAGGTCGTATGATTTGGATACGCAGTATTTT,CASSVVIDRSYDLDTQYF
TRBJ2-3,TRBV11-2,TRBD1,TGTGCCAGCAGCGGGCGACAGGGTTGGAGCACAGATACGCAGTATTTT,CASSGRQGWSTDTQYF
TRBJ2-1,TRBV3-1/TRBV3-2,TRBD2,TGTGCCAGCAGCCGGACTAGAGATGAGCAGTTCTTC,CASSRTRDEQFF
TRBJ1-6,TRBV6-5,NA,TGTGCCAGCAGTTACTTCCAGTCACCCCCCCACTTT,CASSYFQSPPHF
TRBJ1-3,TRBV28,NA,TGTGCCAGCAGTTTAAGGGGGTTCGGAAACACCATATATTTT,CASSLRGFGNTIYF
TRBJ2-1,TRBV9,NA,TGTGCCAGCAGCGTAGGTACAGCAGGATATTGGGATGAGCAGTTCTTC,CASSVGTAGYWDEQFF
TRBJ2-1,TRBV28,TRBD2,TGTGCCAGCAGTGTATCCACTAGCGGAACCTACAATGAGCAGTTCTTC,CASSVSTSGTYNEQFF
TRBJ1-1,TRBV9,NA,TGTGCCAGCAGCGTAGCGGGGGATACTGAAGCTTTCTTT,CASSVAGDTEAFF
TRBJ2-3,TRBV10-1,TRBD1,TGCGCCAGCAGCCCTGGGACAGGGGCCAGCACAGATACGCAGTATTTT,CASSPGTGASTDTQYF
TRBJ2-1,TRBV4-3,TRBD2,TGCGCCAGCAGCCAAGATAGGAGCGGGAGGGCAGGTAATGAGCAGTTCTTC,CASSQDRSGRAGNEQFF
TRBJ1-5,TRBV2,TRBD1,TGTGCCAGCAGTGAATCTGACAGGGGGTCATGGGCCAATCAGCCCCAGCATTTT,CASSESDRGSWANQPQHF
TRBJ2-5,TRBV12-3/TRBV12-4,NA,TGTGCCAGCAGTTGGCAGGGTAGGGAGACCCAGTACTTC,CASSWQGRETQYF
TRBJ2-5,TRBV2,TRBD1,TGTGCCGGGACACAGGGGGCAAGGGAGACCCAGTACTTC,CAGTQGARETQYF
TRBJ1-6,TRBV4-3,NA,TGCGCCAGCAGCCAAGATCTAGGGGATAATTCACCCCTCCACTTT,CASSQDLGDNSPLHF
TRBJ1-6,TRBV7-2,NA,TGTGCCAGCAGCTTAGCTCTGGGGCCAGATTCACCCCTCCACTTT,CASSLALGPDSPLHF
TRBJ1-1,TRBV12-3/TRBV12-4,TRBD1,TGTGCCAGCAGTTGGGACAGGCTGAAAGCTTTCTTT,CASSWDRLKAFF
TRBJ2-1,TRBV19,NA,TGTGCCAGTAGTATAGATCGCTACAATGAGCAGTTCTTC,CASSIDRYNEQFF
TRBJ2-7,TRBV12-3/TRBV12-4,NA,TGTGCCAGCAGTTTGCGCGGGGAGCAGTACTTC,CASSLRGEQYF
TRBJ2-7,TRBV29-1,NA,TGCAGCGTTGCACCGAGCTCCTACGAGCAGTACTTC,CSVAPSSYEQYF
TRBJ2-3,TRBV10-3,TRBD1,TGTGCCATCAGTGGGAGACAGGGTAAAAGCACAGATACGCAGTATTTT,CAISGRQGKSTDTQYF
TRBJ1-4,TRBV9,NA,TGTGCCAGCAGCCCCCACCCCCGCCAGGGTAGATCTAATGAAAAACTGTTTTTT,CASSPHPRQGRSNEKLFF
TRBJ2-1,TRBV5-1,TRBD1,TGCGCCAGGGGACAGGGGGCAGAGAATGAGCAGTTCTTC,CARGQGAENEQFF
TRBJ2-3,TRBV9,TRBD2,TGTGCCAGCAGCGTAGAGACTAGCGGGACAGATACGCAGTATTTT,CASSVETSGTDTQYF
TRBJ2-2,TRBV27,TRBD1,TGTGCCAGCAGTTTTGACAGGGTGAACACCGGGGAGCTGTTTTTT,CASSFDRVNTGELFF
TRBJ1-1,TRBV9,NA,TGTGCCAGCAGCCCCGGCCCGACGGGGACTGAAGCTTTCTTT,CASSPGPTGTEAFF
TRBJ2-7,TRBV27,NA,TGTGCCAGCAGTTTAAACCCTGTCGGGGAGCAGTACTTC,CASSLNPVGEQYF
TRBJ2-3,TRBV18,NA,TGTGCCAGCTCAACTGGCACAGATACGCAGTATTTT,CASSTGTDTQYF
TRBJ1-2,TRBV7-9,NA,TGTGCCAGCAGCCTGATCCCCGGCTTCGAGGAAGGCTACACCTTC,CASSLIPGFEEGYTF
TRBJ1-2,TRBV4-2,TRBD1,TGTGCCAGCAGCCCAAGGACAGGGAGCGGCTACACCTTC,CASSPRTGSGYTF
TRBJ1-5,TRBV10-3,NA,TGTGCCGCCGGACTGAATCAGCCCCAGCATTTT,CAAGLNQPQHF
TRBJ2-1,TRBV29-1,NA,TGCAGCGTTAGGGGAGGCGGATACAATGAGCAGTTCTTC,CSVRGGGYNEQFF
TRBJ2-7,TRBV6-6,NA,TGTGCCAGCAGAGGAGAACAGGCCTTCTACGAGCAGTACTTC,CASRGEQAFYEQYF
TRBJ2-1,TRBV14,NA,TGTGCCAGCAGCCAAGATCCAGGTCGGTGGGAGTTCTTC,CASSQDPGRWEFF
TRBJ1-3,TRBV5-4,NA,TGTGCCAGCAGCTTGGAGGGGACTGGAAACACCATATATTTT,CASSLEGTGNTIYF